This T cell receptor beta chain was captured in a study of tumor and adjacent non-tumor tissue in lung cancer. Worth noting for this clonotype: This may arise from a read error, as a much more abundant clone is one base away.

The library came from three nested PCR rounds adapted from ARM-PCR protocols. One entry per CDR3 protein, called by TCRdb with MiXCR from the multiplex PCR reads. The sample has 100,000 or so distinct CDR3 sequences; about 62% are singletons. This sample's RNA came from whole unsorted tissue. This non-tumor lung sample came from over 3 cm beyond the tumor edge. Germline lookup yields CDR1 SGHKS and CDR2 YYEKEE (reference sequence). CDR3 length: 12 amino acids. What was sequenced was distant non-tumor lung tissue. This sequence was found in a man aged 25 to 40 with non-small cell lung cancer. V is TRBV5-5 and J is TRBJ1-6; no firm D call. The CDR3 nucleotides read TGTGCCAGCAGATTTGATAATCCACCCCTCCACTTT. This encodes CASRFDNPPLHF.